This TCR beta chain was retrieved from a study of technical replicates of blood from a handful of donors. Germline V gene data show CDR1 as SGHDN and CDR2 as FVKESK. The CDR3 length is 15 residues. Trimming cost V 5 bases and J 4 bases; bases outside gene matches: 6. The method was immunoSEQ multiplex PCR; TCRdb's version includes in-frame clones alone and lacks a portion of them. Found here are roughly 80,000 clones, 70% to 90% of them singletons; the top ten hold 0.41%. This sequence originates from a human donor in good health. The sample was T cells isolated from PBMCs. V usage is TRBV14 and J usage is TRBJ2-5, with 11 bases aligning to TRBD2. CDR3 protein: CASSKTGTSGETQYF. In nucleotides, the CDR3 is TGTGCCAGCAGCAAGACGGGGACTAGCGGAGAGACCCAGTACTTC.